This T cell receptor beta chain was obtained from a study of blood T cell repertoires in COVID-19. As for the study in general: The United States, Italy and Spain provided the acute and convalescent COVID-19 samples. The analysed material was cDNA or gDNA that came from T cells, B-cell-depleted T cells, or PBMCs.

Original methodology: By means of reference gene primer amplification, nucleated cell counts were estimated. Profiled with immunoSEQ multiplex PCR; TCRdb holds only in-frame clones, not every one. V, J and clone size reflect that table, while D and trimming were determined from the DNA. The sample carries roughly 87,000 clones, over 75% recorded once. The CDR3 length is 13 residues. The germline V gene encodes CDR1 WNHNN and CDR2 SYGVQD (reference sequence). V gave up 3 bases and J gave up 5 bases, with 7 bases separating them. The sample consisted of peripheral blood. This sequence was found in a woman between 65 and 79 years old with acute or convalescent COVID-19. V gene TRBV10-1 combines with J gene TRBJ1-4; no clear D. The CDR3 nucleotides read TGCGCCAGCAGTGAAAATGCGAATGAAAAACTGTTTTTT. Protein product: CASSENANEKLFF.